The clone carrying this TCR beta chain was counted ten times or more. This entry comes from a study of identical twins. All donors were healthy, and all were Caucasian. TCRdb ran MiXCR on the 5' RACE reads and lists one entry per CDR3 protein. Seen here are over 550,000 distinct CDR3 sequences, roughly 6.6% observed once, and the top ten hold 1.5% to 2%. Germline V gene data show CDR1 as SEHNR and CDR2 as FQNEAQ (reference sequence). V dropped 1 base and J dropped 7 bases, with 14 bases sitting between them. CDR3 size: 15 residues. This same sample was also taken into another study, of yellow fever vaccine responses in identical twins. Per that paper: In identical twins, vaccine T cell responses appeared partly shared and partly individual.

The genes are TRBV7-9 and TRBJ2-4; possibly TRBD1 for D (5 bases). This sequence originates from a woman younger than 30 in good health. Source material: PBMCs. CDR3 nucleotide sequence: TGTGCCAGCAGCTTAGGGTCTGGGGCAGGGAACATTCAGTACTTC. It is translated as CASSLGSGAGNIQYF.